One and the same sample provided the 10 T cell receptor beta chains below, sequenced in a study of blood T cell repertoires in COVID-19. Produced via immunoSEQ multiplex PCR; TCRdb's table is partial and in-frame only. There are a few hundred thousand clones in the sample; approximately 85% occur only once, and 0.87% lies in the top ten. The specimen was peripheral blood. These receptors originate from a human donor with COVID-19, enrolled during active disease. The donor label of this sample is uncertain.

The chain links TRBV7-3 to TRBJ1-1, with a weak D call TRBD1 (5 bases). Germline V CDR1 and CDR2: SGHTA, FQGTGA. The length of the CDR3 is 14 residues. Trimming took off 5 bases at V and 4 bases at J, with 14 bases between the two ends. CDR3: CASSERGGFTEAFF. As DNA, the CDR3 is TGTGCCAGCAGCGAAAGGGGAGGGTTCACTGAAGCTTTCTTT.

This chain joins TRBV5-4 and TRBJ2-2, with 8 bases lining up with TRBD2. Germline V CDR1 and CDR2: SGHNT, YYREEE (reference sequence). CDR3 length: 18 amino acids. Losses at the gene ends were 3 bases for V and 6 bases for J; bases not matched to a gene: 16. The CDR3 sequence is CASSSGPAGVNGAGELFF. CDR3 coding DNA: TGTGCCAGCAGCTCCGGGCCAGCGGGAGTAAACGGGGCCGGGGAGCTGTTTTTT.

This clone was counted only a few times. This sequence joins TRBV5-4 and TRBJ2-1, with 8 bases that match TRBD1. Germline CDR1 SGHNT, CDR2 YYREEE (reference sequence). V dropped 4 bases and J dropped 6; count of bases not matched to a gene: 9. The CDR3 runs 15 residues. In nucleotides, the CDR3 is TGTGCCAGCAGCGCGCAGGGGGCGCAGGGCAATGAGCAGTTCTTC. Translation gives CASSAQGAQGNEQFF.

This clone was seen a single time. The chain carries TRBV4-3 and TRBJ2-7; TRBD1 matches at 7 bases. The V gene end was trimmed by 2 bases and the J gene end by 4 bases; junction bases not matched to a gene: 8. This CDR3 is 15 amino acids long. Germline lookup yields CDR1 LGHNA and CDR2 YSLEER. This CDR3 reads CASSQSATGLYEQYF. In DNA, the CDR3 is TGCGCCAGCAGCCAATCAGCGACAGGGTTGTACGAGCAGTACTTC.

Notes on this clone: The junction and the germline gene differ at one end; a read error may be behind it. The DNA of the CDR3 is TGTGCCAGCAGATACTGGCCGGCGGTAGATAATTCACCCCTCCACTTT. Protein sequence: CASRYWPAVDNSPLHF. V gene TRBV6-5 combines with J gene TRBJ1-6; D is unclear. Germline V gives CDR1 MNHEY, CDR2 SVGAGI. This CDR3 has 16 amino acids.

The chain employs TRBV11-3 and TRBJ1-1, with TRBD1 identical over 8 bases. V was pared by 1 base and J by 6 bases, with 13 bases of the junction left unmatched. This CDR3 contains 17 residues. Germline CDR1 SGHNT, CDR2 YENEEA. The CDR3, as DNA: TGTGCCAGCAGCTTAGGGCAGGGGGCACCGGCGCGACCTGAAGCTTTCTTT. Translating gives CASSLGQGAPARPEAFF.

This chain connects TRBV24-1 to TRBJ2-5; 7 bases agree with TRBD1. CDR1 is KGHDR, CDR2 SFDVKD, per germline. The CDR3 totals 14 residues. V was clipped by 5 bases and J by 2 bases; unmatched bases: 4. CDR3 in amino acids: CATSGGGSQETQYF. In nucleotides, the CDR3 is TGTGCCACCAGTGGAGGGGGCAGTCAAGAGACCCAGTACTTC.

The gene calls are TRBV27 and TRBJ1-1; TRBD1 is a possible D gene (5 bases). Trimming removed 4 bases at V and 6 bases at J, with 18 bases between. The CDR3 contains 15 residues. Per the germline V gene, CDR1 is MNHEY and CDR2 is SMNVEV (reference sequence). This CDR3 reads CASSSSGSSGAEAFF. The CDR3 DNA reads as TGTGCCAGCAGTTCCTCAGGGTCTAGTGGGGCTGAAGCTTTCTTT.

CDR3 amino acids: CASSSSTGGTDTQYF. The CDR3, as DNA: TGTGCCAGCAGTTCCTCGACAGGGGGCACAGATACGCAGTATTTT. This chain connects TRBV28 to TRBJ2-3; 8 positions agree with TRBD1. V was clipped by 4 bases and J by 1 base; unmatched bases: 4. Germline V gene data show CDR1 as MDHEN and CDR2 as SYDVKM. The CDR3 runs to 15 residues.

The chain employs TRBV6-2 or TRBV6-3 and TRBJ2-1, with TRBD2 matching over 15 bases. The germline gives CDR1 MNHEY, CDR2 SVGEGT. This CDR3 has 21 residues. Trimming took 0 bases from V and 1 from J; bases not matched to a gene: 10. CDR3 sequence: CASSYSGTSGRRVESYNEQFF. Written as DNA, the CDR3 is TGTGCCAGCAGTTACTCGGGGACTAGCGGGAGGAGAGTGGAATCCTACAATGAGCAGTTCTTC.